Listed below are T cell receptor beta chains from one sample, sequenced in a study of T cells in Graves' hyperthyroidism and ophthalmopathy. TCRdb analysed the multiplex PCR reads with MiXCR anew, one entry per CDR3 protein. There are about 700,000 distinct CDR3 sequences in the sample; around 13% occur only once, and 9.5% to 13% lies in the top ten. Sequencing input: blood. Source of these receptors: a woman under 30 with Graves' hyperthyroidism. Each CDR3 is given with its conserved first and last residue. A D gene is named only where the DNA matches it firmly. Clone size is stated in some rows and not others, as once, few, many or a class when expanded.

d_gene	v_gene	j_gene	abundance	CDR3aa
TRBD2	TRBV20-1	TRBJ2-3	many	CSAIPLAGGPDTQYF
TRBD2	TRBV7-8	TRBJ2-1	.	CASRERIVGGRGVSYNDQFF
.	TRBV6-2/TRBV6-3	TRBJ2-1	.	CASSPNRARNHNEQFF
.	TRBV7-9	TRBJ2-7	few	CASSSGVTWGEQYF
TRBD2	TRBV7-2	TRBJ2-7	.	CASSTGLPLEQYF
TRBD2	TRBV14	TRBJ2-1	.	CASSQEEGGSNEQFF
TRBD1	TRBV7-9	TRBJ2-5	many	CASRRDRALQETQYF
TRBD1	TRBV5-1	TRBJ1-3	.	CASSLTGQGRISSGNTIYF
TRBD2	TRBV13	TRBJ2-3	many	CASSTTSGRATDTQYF
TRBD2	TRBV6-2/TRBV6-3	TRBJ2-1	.	CASSSPGAAGAYNEQFF
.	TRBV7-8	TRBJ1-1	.	CASSLRQLNAEAFF
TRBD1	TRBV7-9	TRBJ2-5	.	CASRGDRGKQETQYF
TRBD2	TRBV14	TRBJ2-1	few	CASSQVRATSGSEQFF
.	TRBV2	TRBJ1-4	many	CASSEHEKLFF
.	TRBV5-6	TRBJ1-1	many	CASSPPLANTEAFF
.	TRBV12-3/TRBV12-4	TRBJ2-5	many	CASSSMEGQETQYF
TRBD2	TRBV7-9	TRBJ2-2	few	CASSPTNLAGATGELFF
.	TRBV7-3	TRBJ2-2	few	CASSEAAANTGELFF
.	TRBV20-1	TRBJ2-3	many	CSANDGRRIQDTQYF
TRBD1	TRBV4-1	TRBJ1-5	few	CASSQGQGDNQPQHF
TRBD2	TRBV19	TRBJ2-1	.	CASRLAGDNEQFF
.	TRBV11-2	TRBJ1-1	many	CASSLLGGRMNTEAFF
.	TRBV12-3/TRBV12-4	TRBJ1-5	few	CASKRGWEPQHF
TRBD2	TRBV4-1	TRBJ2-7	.	CASSQGLAGVGEQYF
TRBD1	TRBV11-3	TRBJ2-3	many	CASSPGQPTDTQYF
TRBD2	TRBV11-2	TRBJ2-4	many	CASSPAGERAKNIQYF
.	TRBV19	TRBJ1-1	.	CASSIGLTGEAFF
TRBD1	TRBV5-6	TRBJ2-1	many	CASSRGPGYNEQFF
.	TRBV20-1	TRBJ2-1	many	CSAGEGNEQFF
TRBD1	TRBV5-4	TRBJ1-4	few	CASSQPDRGQKLFF
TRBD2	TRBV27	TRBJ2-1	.	CASSFPPGGIDEQFF
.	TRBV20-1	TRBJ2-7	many	CSARERGDHEQYF
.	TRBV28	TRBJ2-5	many	CASKPGSETQYF
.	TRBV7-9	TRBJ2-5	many	CASSSSNYQETQYF
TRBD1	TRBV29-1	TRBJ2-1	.	CCGTGRPNEQFF
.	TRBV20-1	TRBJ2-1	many	CSARGKSESSYNEQFF
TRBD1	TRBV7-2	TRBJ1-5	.	CASSLKGQGINQPQHF
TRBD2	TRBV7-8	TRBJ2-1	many	CASSQGLAVLSSYNEQFF
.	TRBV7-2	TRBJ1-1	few	CASSFGPQGLGTEAFF
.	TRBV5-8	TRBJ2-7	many	CASSWRPTNEQYF
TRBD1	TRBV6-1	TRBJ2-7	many	CASSRGPSSYEQYF